One and the same sample provided the 25 T cell receptor beta chains below, sequenced in a study of CD8+ T cells in alopecia areata. Sequencing templates came from extracted RNA that was reverse transcribed into cDNA. The table came from immunoSEQ multiplex PCR; TCRdb's copy has only in-frame clones and leaves some out. The repertoire holds 100,000 to 130,000 clones, with 50% to 70% as singletons. Specimen: NKG2D-low CD8+ T cells sorted from blood. These receptors all come from a human donor with alopecia areata.

The rearrangement joins TRBV5-6 to TRBJ1-1, with D unresolved. This CDR3 has 14 residues. CDR1 and CDR2 (germline): SGHDT, YYEEEE. The germline V and J ends were trimmed by 0 bases and 2 bases, with 8 bases remaining between them. CDR3 nucleotide sequence: TGTGCCAGCAGCTTGGTGCGGTTAAACACTGAAGCTTTCTTT. This translates into CASSLVRLNTEAFF.

The chain is built from TRBV29-1 and TRBJ1-1; D is unresolved. The CDR3 consists of 13 residues. Germline values: CDR1 SQVTM, CDR2 ANQGSEA. V was clipped by 8 bases and J by 5 bases, with 18 bases between them. CDR3 sequence (DNA): TGCAGCATCCGACAAGGACGGAGAACTGAAGCTTTCTTT. Amino acid sequence: CSIRQGRRTEAFF.

This clone was counted only a few times. V and J are TRBV28 and TRBJ2-5; D is perhaps TRBD2 (5 bases). The germline CDR1 and CDR2 sequences are MDHEN and SYDVKM. The V end lost 3 bases, the J end lost 2 bases, and 10 bases lay between the germline ends. The CDR3 has 14 residues. The CDR3 loop reads CASSFRGFQETQYF. DNA of the CDR3: TGTGCCAGCAGTTTTCGGGGATTTCAAGAGACCCAGTACTTC.

CDR3 region: CAWSSEGEQFF. The CDR3 bases are TGTGCCTGGAGTAGCGAGGGTGAGCAGTTCTTC. This chain links TRBV30 with TRBJ2-1; possible D gene TRBD2, 5 bases. Germline V gives CDR1 GTSNPN, CDR2 SVGIG (reference sequence). Trimming removed 2 bases at V and 9 bases at J, with 8 bases between. The CDR3 has 11 amino acids.

The V call is TRBV7-2, the J call TRBJ2-1, with 10 bases matching TRBD2. From germline, CDR1 is SGHTA and CDR2 FQGNSA. The CDR3 is 15 amino acids. With 5 bases clipped from V and 6 bases from J, the junction kept 7 bases outside the gene matches. The CDR3 sequence: CASSALAGVINEQFF. DNA for the CDR3: TGTGCCAGCAGCGCCCTAGCGGGAGTAATCAATGAGCAGTTCTTC.

This clone was recorded a few times. The chain employs TRBV5-1 and TRBJ1-1, with a tentative D call TRBD1 (5 bases). The V and J ends lost 2 bases and 3 bases respectively, with 11 bases between them. The CDR3 is 14 residues long. The germline V gene encodes CDR1 SGHRS and CDR2 YFSETQ. CDR3 sequence: CASSLGRGYTEAFF. The DNA for the CDR3 is TGCGCCAGCAGCTTAGGTCGGGGGTACACTGAAGCTTTCTTT.

The CDR3 region has the DNA TGCGCCAGCAGCCCCTTTACACCGGGACAGGGGGCTGAAGCTTTCTTT. Protein product: CASSPFTPGQGAEAFF. The rearrangement uses TRBV5-1 and TRBJ1-1; 11 bases map to TRBD1. The CDR3 has 16 amino acids. Losses at the gene ends were 4 bases for V and 6 bases for J; bases not matched to a gene: 11. Per germline, CDR1 SGHRS and CDR2 YFSETQ.

V gene TRBV5-1 combines with J gene TRBJ2-6; D is unclear. Trimming pared 0 bases from V and 2 bases from J, leaving 9 bases between. From germline, CDR1 is SGHRS and CDR2 YFSETQ. This CDR3 has 16 residues. The chain's CDR3 is CASSLVRVAGANVLTF. As DNA, the CDR3 is TGCGCCAGCAGCTTGGTTCGGGTGGCTGGGGCCAACGTCCTGACTTTC.

This clone was found a few times. V usage is TRBV7-3 and J usage is TRBJ2-2; D unresolved. The V gene's germline CDR1 is SGHTA and CDR2 FQGTGA. The CDR3 length is 15 residues. Trimming left V 2 bases short and J 4 bases short, with 11 bases between. The CDR3 coding sequence is TGTGCCAGCAGCTTAGGGGTAGCCGGCACCGGGGAGCTGTTTTTT. It yields the protein CASSLGVAGTGELFF.

The chain is built from TRBV9 and TRBJ2-1; maybe TRBD1 (5 bases). Germline V lookup: CDR1 SGDLS, CDR2 YYNGEE. CDR3 length equals 15 residues. V was pared by 4 bases and J by 2 bases, with 13 bases between. In nucleotides, the CDR3 is TGTGCCAGCAGCCGAACGTGGGGCGCCTACAATGAGCAGTTCTTC. Amino acid sequence: CASSRTWGAYNEQFF.

In regard to this clone: The identical CDR3 is also encoded by other nucleotide sequences in the sample. The chain carries TRBV27 and TRBJ2-3, with 7 bases lining up with TRBD2. The CDR3 length is 16 residues. Germline V CDR1 and CDR2: MNHEY, SMNVEV (reference sequence). The V gene end was trimmed by 6 bases and the J gene end by 0 bases; junction bases not matched to a gene: 9. CDR3 sequence: CASSPGGGPSTDTQYF. As DNA, the CDR3 is TGTGCCAGCAGCCCTGGGGGAGGGCCTAGCACAGATACGCAGTATTTT.

The genes are TRBV11-2 and TRBJ2-7; D is uncertain. V lost 1 base and J 11 bases, leaving 9 bases between the germline ends. CDR1 and CDR2 (germline): SGHAT, FQNNGV. The CDR3 totals 11 residues. The DNA of the CDR3 is TGTGCCAGCAGCTTAGCGGCAGAGAAGTACTTC. This translates into CASSLAAEKYF.

The rearrangement joins TRBV6-5 to TRBJ2-7; 7 positions match TRBD1. From germline, CDR1 is MNHEY and CDR2 SVGAGI. The V segment lost 6 bases and the J segment 6 bases; nucleotides outside the gene matches: 11. This CDR3 has 14 residues. The CDR3 sequence: CASRKDRELVEQYF. CDR3 nucleotide sequence: TGTGCCAGCAGAAAAGACAGGGAGTTGGTCGAGCAGTACTTC.

The V and J genes are TRBV9 and TRBJ2-7; 10 nucleotides line up with TRBD1. The CDR3 is made up of 14 amino acids. Germline lookup yields CDR1 SGDLS and CDR2 YYNGEE. The V gene end was trimmed by 4 bases and the J gene end by 3 bases; junction bases not matched to a gene: 4. For the CDR3, the DNA is TGTGCCAGCAGCCCTAGGACAGGGGGCTACGAGCAGTACTTC. Translation: CASSPRTGGYEQYF.

The rearrangement links TRBV27 to TRBJ1-2; no definite D call. V was shortened by 3 bases and J by 8 bases, with 13 bases between the two germline ends. In germline, CDR1 is MNHEY, CDR2 SMNVEV (reference sequence). This CDR3 region has 13 residues. The CDR3 DNA sequence: TGTGCCAGCAGTTTTGCGGGGAGAGGGGGCTACACCTTC. Its protein product is CASSFAGRGGYTF.

This clone was counted a few times. The chain uses TRBV27 and TRBJ2-3, with 13 bases identical to TRBD2. Trimming removed 8 bases from V and 5 bases from J; junction bases left unmatched: 10. The CDR3 loop spans 16 amino acids. Germline values: CDR1 MNHEY, CDR2 SMNVEV (reference sequence). The CDR3 sequence is CASLRTSGGRKDTQYF. CDR3 sequence (DNA): TGTGCCAGCCTCAGGACTAGCGGGGGACGAAAAGATACGCAGTATTTT.

The J gene is TRBJ2-7, the V gene TRBV23-1, with D unclear. Being an ORF, TRBV23-1 has a function that is uncertain. The V and J ends lost 1 base and 1 base respectively, with 14 bases between them. The CDR3 contains 16 residues. The chain's CDR3 is CASSQLAAAYSYEQYF. The CDR3 bases are TGCGCCAGCAGTCAATTGGCGGCAGCGTATTCCTACGAGCAGTACTTC.

In the case of this clone: Other DNA variants within this sample encode the same CDR3. The chain carries TRBV20-1 and TRBJ2-7; D not certain. The CDR3 is 11 amino acids. The germline CDR1 and CDR2 sequences are DFQATT and SNEGSKA (reference sequence). Trimming took 0 bases from V and 2 from J, leaving 2 bases between them. Here the CDR3 reads CSARETYEQYF. In DNA, the CDR3 is TGCAGTGCTAGAGAAACCTACGAGCAGTACTTC.

The rearrangement links TRBV4-1 to TRBJ2-7; possible D gene TRBD1, 6 bases. Germline loops: CDR1 MGHRA, CDR2 YSYEKL. The CDR3 is 15 residues long. The V gene lost 4 bases and the J gene lost 2 bases, with 15 bases spanning the gap. The CDR3 DNA reads TGCGCCAGCAGCCTGCTCCCTGGACAGACCTACGAGCAGTACTTC. It encodes CASSLLPGQTYEQYF.

This chain links TRBV2 with TRBJ2-5; no reliable D call. V was shortened by 1 base and J by 4 bases, with 10 bases between the two germline ends. The CDR3 has 14 amino acids. Germline-derived CDR1 and CDR2 are SNHLY and FYNNEI. CDR3 DNA sequence: TGTGCCAGCAGTGAAGTGTCAGGCGGAGAGACCCAGTACTTC. Protein product: CASSEVSGGETQYF.

The chain combines TRBV7-9 with TRBJ2-3; no clear D. Trimming took 2 bases from V and 0 from J, leaving 9 bases between them. The CDR3 runs to 15 residues. CDR1 is SEHNR, CDR2 FQNEAQ, per germline (reference sequence). The DNA for the CDR3 is TGTGCCAGCAGCTTACCCCCCTCTAGCACAGATACGCAGTATTTT. It translates to CASSLPPSSTDTQYF. Full variable domain (remainder filled in from reference TRBV7-9 and TRBJ2-3): DTGVSQNPRHKITKRGQNVTFRCDPISEHNRLYWYRQTLGQGPEFLTYFQNEAQLEKSRLLSDRFSAERPKGSFSTLEIQRTEQGDSAMYLCASSLPPSSTDTQYFGPGTRLTVL.

The sample holds a few counts of this clone. J is TRBJ2-1 and V is TRBV19; weak D call: TRBD2 (5 bases). The CDR3 is made up of 15 amino acids. Germline assignment: CDR1 LNHDA and CDR2 SQIVND (reference sequence). V lost 3 bases to trimming and J lost 7 bases, with 16 bases between them. CDR3 nucleotides: TGTGCCAGTAGTATCGGCAGCGGATCGTCGAATGAGCAGTTCTTC. Its protein product is CASSIGSGSSNEQFF.

The chain combines TRBV5-1 with TRBJ2-1, with D possibly being TRBD2 (5 bases). Germline V lookup: CDR1 SGHRS, CDR2 YFSETQ. Trimming shortened V by 4 bases and J by 7 bases, and 21 bases separated the two germline ends. The CDR3 covers 16 residues. In DNA form, the CDR3 reads TGCGCCAGCAGCCCAGAGACGAGGGTAGTGAAGAATGAGCAGTTCTTC. This codes for CASSPETRVVKNEQFF.

The chain uses TRBV7-9 and TRBJ2-3; 9 bases match TRBD1. This CDR3 is built from 19 residues. Trimming at V came to 2 bases and at J to 3 bases, leaving 15 bases not matched to a gene. CDR1 SEHNR and CDR2 FQNEAQ come from the germline V gene (reference sequence). DNA for the CDR3: TGTGCCAGCAGCTTAAGACCGGGACAGGGACCCCTTGGGACAGATACGCAGTATTTT. Protein product: CASSLRPGQGPLGTDTQYF.

Only one count was recorded for this clone. This chain links TRBV4-2 with TRBJ2-3, with 10 bases fitting TRBD1. The CDR3 covers 17 residues. Germline assignment: CDR1 LGHNA and CDR2 YNFKEQ. After removal of 0 bases from V and 5 bases from J, the junction contained 8 bases not matched to a gene. This chain's CDR3 is CASSQDGTGANKDTQYF. The CDR3 DNA sequence: TGTGCCAGCAGCCAAGATGGGACAGGGGCGAATAAAGATACGCAGTATTTT.